The 29 T cell receptor beta chains presented below share a single source sample, sequenced in a study of T cell responses to AZD1222 COVID-19 vaccine. Here immunoSEQ multiplex PCR was the method, and the copy in TCRdb shows in-frame clones only, minus some. The data contain around 99,000 clones, approximately 85% of them singletons. Sequenced here: peripheral blood, sampled on day 0 of MenACWY control vaccination. The receptors stem from an adult in good health.

The genes are TRBV28 and TRBJ2-1; TRBD2 is a possible D gene (5 bases). The CDR3 is 13 residues long. The ends were cut back, 6 bases at V and 8 bases at J, with 14 bases in the middle. Germline V gene lookup returns CDR1 MDHEN and CDR2 SYDVKM. CDR3 amino acids: CASRRFGGDEQFF. The CDR3 nucleotides are TGTGCCAGCAGAAGGTTTGGAGGCGATGAGCAGTTCTTC.

The rearrangement links TRBV3-1 (or the pseudogene TRBV3-2) to TRBJ2-5, with 9 bases identical to TRBD1. Per the germline V gene, CDR1 is LGHDT and CDR2 is YNNKEL (reference sequence). J was trimmed by 0 bases and V by 4 bases; bases with no gene match: 3. CDR3 length equals 15 residues. For the CDR3, the DNA is TGTGCCAGCAGCCTGGGGACAGGGCACCAAGAGACCCAGTACTTC. Translated, it gives CASSLGTGHQETQYF.

V is TRBV28 and J is TRBJ1-6; TRBD1 matches 7 bases. There are 14 residues in the CDR3. Per the germline V gene, CDR1 is MDHEN and CDR2 is SYDVKM. Germline trimming cut 5 bases from V and 10 bases from J; bases unmatched to any gene: 8. The CDR3 is CASSTGQARSPLHF. The CDR3 nucleotides read TGTGCCAGCAGTACCGGACAGGCTCGATCACCCCTCCACTTT.

The J gene is TRBJ1-6, the V gene TRBV6-5; D is uncertain. The CDR3 is 12 amino acids. The germline V and J ends were trimmed by 6 bases and 5 bases, with 5 bases remaining between them. CDR1 MNHEY and CDR2 SVGAGI come from the germline V gene. The CDR3 spells CASSPNNSPLHF. In DNA, the CDR3 is TGTGCCAGCAGCCCCAATAATTCACCCCTCCACTTT.

The chain is built from TRBV5-1 and TRBJ1-4, with D hard to call. V was pared by 4 bases and J by 0 bases, with 13 bases between. CDR3 length equals 16 residues. Per the germline V gene, CDR1 is SGHRS and CDR2 is YFSETQ. This CDR3 reads CASSPGWGATNEKLFF. CDR3 bases: TGCGCCAGCAGCCCTGGCTGGGGTGCAACTAATGAAAAACTGTTTTTT.

The chain is built from TRBV28 and TRBJ1-2, with 8 positions matching TRBD1. The CDR3 extends over 12 amino acids. Germline V gives CDR1 MDHEN, CDR2 SYDVKM. The trim removed 3 bases at V and 7 bases at J, leaving 1 base unmatched. The CDR3 loop is CASSFRGLGYTF. The CDR3 DNA sequence: TGTGCCAGCAGTTTCAGGGGGCTTGGCTACACCTTC.

This chain uses TRBV6-6 with TRBJ1-2; 7 nucleotides align to TRBD1. The CDR3 totals 15 residues. With 2 bases clipped from V and 0 bases from J, the junction kept 3 bases outside the gene matches. Germline lookup yields CDR1 MNHNY and CDR2 SVGAGI (reference sequence). The CDR3: CASSYGQGANYGYTF. CDR3 nucleotides: TGTGCCAGCAGTTACGGGCAGGGGGCTAACTATGGCTACACCTTC.

The chain uses TRBV12-3 or TRBV12-4 and TRBJ2-5, with D possibly matching TRBD2 (6 bases). The CDR3 loop spans 13 amino acids. V lost 3 bases and J lost 3, with 8 bases in between. The CDR3 DNA is TGTGCCAGCAGTTTTCGGGGGAAAGAGACCCAGTACTTC. Protein sequence: CASSFRGKETQYF.

The chain has TRBV3-1 (or the pseudogene TRBV3-2) and TRBJ1-1, with 8 positions matching TRBD1. V shed 2 bases and J 10 bases; nucleotides not matched to a gene: 6. The CDR3 loop spans 13 amino acids. Germline loops: CDR1 LGHDT, CDR2 YNNKEL (reference sequence). CDR3 sequence reads: CASSQTGQGAAFF. DNA for the CDR3: TGTGCCAGCAGCCAAACCGGACAGGGAGCAGCTTTCTTT.

This chain joins TRBV3-1 (or the pseudogene TRBV3-2) and TRBJ2-5; D gene unclear. Germline V gene data show CDR1 as LGHDT and CDR2 as YNNKEL (reference sequence). The CDR3 length is 13 residues. The ends were cut back, 6 bases at V and 2 bases at J, with 10 bases in the middle. CDR3 nucleotide sequence: TGTGCCAGCAGTCCCAGTGATCAAGAGACCCAGTACTTC. Translating gives CASSPSDQETQYF.

The chain combines TRBV29-1 with TRBJ2-7, with 7 positions matching TRBD1. V lost 8 bases and J lost 3; bases outside the gene matches: 10. The germline V gene has CDR1 SQVTM and CDR2 ANQGSEA. The CDR3 has 13 residues. The CDR3 spells CSISTGTLYEQYF. CDR3 nucleotide sequence: TGCAGCATCTCGACAGGGACCCTCTACGAGCAGTACTTC.

V is TRBV19 and J is TRBJ2-1; 7 bases agree with TRBD2. CDR1 and CDR2 (germline): LNHDA, SQIVND (reference sequence). Germline trimming cut 5 bases from V and 9 bases from J; bases unmatched to any gene: 13. The CDR3 is 15 amino acids. Here the CDR3 reads CASSPGLGVDPEQFF. The DNA of the CDR3 is TGTGCCAGTAGTCCCGGACTAGGGGTGGATCCTGAGCAGTTCTTC.

The rearrangement uses TRBV7-9 and TRBJ2-3, with TRBD1 matching 8 bases. CDR3 length: 14 amino acids. CDR1 and CDR2 from the germline V gene are SEHNR and FQNEAQ (reference sequence). The junction had 1 base not matched to a gene; V was cut back by 3 bases and J by 2 bases. The CDR3 nucleotides are TGTGCCAGCAGCTTGGGACAGGTCACAGATACGCAGTATTTT. It translates to CASSLGQVTDTQYF.

The chain couples TRBV19 to TRBJ1-5; D is perhaps TRBD1 (6 bases). The CDR3 has 15 amino acids. Germline V gene sequence: CDR1 LNHDA, CDR2 SQIVND (reference sequence). V was pared by 7 bases and J by 6 bases, with 19 bases between. In nucleotides, the CDR3 is TGTGCCAGTACCCCTACCCAGGGGCCGAGTCAGCCCCAGCATTTT. Protein product: CASTPTQGPSQPQHF.

The CDR3, as DNA: TGTGCCATCAGTGAGACCCGTAGCGGGGGGAACCGAGGGACGCAGTATTTT. It codes for CAISETRSGGNRGTQYF. This rearrangement joins TRBV10-3 to TRBJ2-3, with 10 bases aligning to TRBD2. Looked up from germline, CDR1 is ENHRY and CDR2 is SYGVKD. V gave up 2 bases and J gave up 9 bases; unmatched junction bases: 14. This CDR3 has 17 residues.

CDR3 in amino acids: CASSSQTIVAGFNRELFF. The CDR3 bases are TGTGCCAGCAGCTCTCAAACTATAGTAGCGGGATTTAACCGGGAGCTGTTTTTT. V and J are TRBV13 and TRBJ2-2, with 8 bases lining up with TRBD2. Germline CDR1 PRHDT, CDR2 FYEKMQ (reference sequence). The trim removed 4 bases at V and 9 bases at J, leaving 19 bases unmatched. The CDR3 covers 18 residues.

This sequence joins TRBV7-2 and TRBJ1-5; 8 nucleotides agree with TRBD1. V dropped 3 bases and J dropped 6; count of bases not matched to a gene: 7. Germline CDR1 SGHTA, CDR2 FQGNSA. The CDR3 runs to 15 residues. The CDR3 region is CASSLGRGQGQPQHF. In nucleotides, the CDR3 is TGTGCCAGCAGCTTGGGCAGGGGGCAGGGTCAGCCCCAGCATTTT.

This rearrangement joins TRBV28 to TRBJ2-7, with a possible D match to TRBD2 (6 bases). From germline, CDR1 is MDHEN and CDR2 SYDVKM. The CDR3 is made up of 17 amino acids. V dropped 3 bases and J dropped 5 bases, with 23 bases sitting between them. The CDR3 DNA follows: TGTGCCAGCAGTTTTGCCGACAATCGGGAGACCCACCACGAGCAGTACTTC. It codes for CASSFADNRETHHEQYF.

The rearrangement joins TRBV29-1 to TRBJ2-7; a possible D gene is TRBD2 (5 bases). Germline CDR1 is SQVTM and CDR2 is ANQGSEA. V was clipped by 4 bases and J by 1 base, with 14 bases between them. The CDR3 is made up of 14 amino acids. CDR3 coding DNA: TGCAGCGTTGGGTCTAGCCGTGGGTCCTACGAGCAGTACTTC. It specifies CSVGSSRGSYEQYF.

This sequence joins TRBV29-1 and TRBJ2-5, with a tentative D call TRBD2 (7 bases). CDR1 SQVTM and CDR2 ANQGSEA come from the germline V gene. Trimming stripped 3 bases from V and 5 bases from J, with 13 bases between. There are 13 residues in the CDR3. The CDR3 sequence: CSVDGGQLETQYF. As DNA, the CDR3 is TGCAGCGTTGACGGGGGGCAGTTGGAGACCCAGTACTTC.

This clone was observed a few times. This chain connects TRBV29-1 to TRBJ1-2; D is uncertain. Trimming took 6 bases from V and 2 from J, leaving 10 bases between them. Germline V lookup: CDR1 SQVTM, CDR2 ANQGSEA. The CDR3 consists of 12 residues. The CDR3 is CSVATGNYGYTF. DNA of the CDR3: TGCAGCGTCGCCACGGGGAACTATGGCTACACCTTC.

The V gene is TRBV11-2, the J gene TRBJ1-2; 7 bases match TRBD1. The length of the CDR3 is 13 residues. Germline CDR1 reads SGHAT; CDR2 reads FQNNGV. The V and J ends lost 5 bases and 1 base, in that order; junction bases with no gene match: 1. The CDR3 nucleotides read TGTGCCAGCAGCCGGGACAGTAACTATGGCTACACCTTC. The encoded protein is CASSRDSNYGYTF.

The CDR3 region has the DNA TGCGCCAGCAGCTTTAGCCCCGGGTTGGACGAGACCCAGTACTTC. Translating it yields CASSFSPGLDETQYF. This chain joins TRBV5-1 and TRBJ2-5; no clear D gene. Trimming took off 2 bases at V and 5 bases at J, with 16 bases between the two ends. CDR1 is SGHRS and CDR2 is YFSETQ in the germline V gene. This CDR3 contains 15 residues.

In this sample, this clone turned up a few times. The chain links TRBV11-2 to TRBJ1-2, with unresolved D. Looked up from germline, CDR1 is SGHAT and CDR2 is FQNNGV. Trimming removed 0 bases from V and 5 bases from J, with 4 bases in between. CDR3 length: 12 residues. The CDR3, as DNA: TGTGCCAGCAGCTTAGATGAATATGGCTACACCTTC. Protein: CASSLDEYGYTF.

This clone was detected a few times. The chain combines TRBV6-2 or TRBV6-3 with TRBJ1-6; D is unresolved. V lost 6 bases, J lost 7 bases, and 7 bases lay in between. CDR1 is MNHEY and CDR2 is SVGEGT in the germline V gene. The CDR3 is 12 residues long. CDR3 residues: CASSLINSPLHF. The CDR3 nucleotides are TGTGCCAGCAGCCTCATAAATTCACCCCTCCACTTT.

The chain links TRBV20-1 to TRBJ1-2; D is ambiguous. In germline, CDR1 is DFQATT, CDR2 SNEGSKA (reference sequence). This CDR3 contains 11 residues. V dropped 6 bases and J dropped 5 bases, with 10 bases sitting between them. CDR3 DNA sequence: TGCAGTGCCCTTACTGCTTATGGCTACACCTTC. Its protein product is CSALTAYGYTF.

This chain uses TRBV6-5 with TRBJ2-7; D is perhaps TRBD1 or TRBD2 (6 bases each). Trimming cost V 5 bases and J 7 bases, with 18 bases left between them. Germline V CDR1 and CDR2: MNHEY, SVGAGI. This CDR3 contains 14 residues. The CDR3, as DNA: TGTGCCAGCAGTCGGGGGACACAAAGAGGGGAGCAGTACTTC. Residues: CASSRGTQRGEQYF.

V and J are TRBV2 and TRBJ1-5; no firm D call. Germline V gene data show CDR1 as SNHLY and CDR2 as FYNNEI. This CDR3 is built from 15 residues. V was trimmed by 2 bases and J by 6 bases, leaving 14 bases between them. The CDR3 is CASSETVPSSQPQHF. The CDR3 DNA reads TGTGCCAGCAGTGAAACAGTTCCTAGTAGTCAGCCCCAGCATTTT.

The J gene is TRBJ1-5, the V gene TRBV19, with D hard to call. The V end was cut by 5 bases, the J end by 5 bases, with 13 bases between. Germline V gene data show CDR1 as LNHDA and CDR2 as SQIVND (reference sequence). This CDR3 is 14 amino acids long. Here the CDR3 DNA reads TGTGCCAGTAGTCCAAGGAGGGATTATCAGCCCCAGCATTTT. Residues: CASSPRRDYQPQHF.